This T cell receptor beta chain emerged from a study of cytomegalovirus exposure and HLA in healthy donors. The PCR employed 60 Vbeta primers together with 13 Jbeta primers. Assay used: immunoSEQ multiplex PCR; TCRdb lists only in-frame clones, some missing. This table holds more than 65,000 clones, around 81% found once. A remark on this clone: As yet, its antigen is unknown.

Broader study findings: What a later analysis showed was that several of the most significant clusters appeared linked to common viral pathogens.

With 5 bases clipped from V and 3 bases from J, the junction kept 8 bases outside the gene matches. Germline CDR1 reads SGHVS; CDR2 reads FQNEAQ. This CDR3 spans 16 amino acids. The chain recombines TRBV7-8 with TRBJ2-2; the match to TRBD1 covers 8 bases. The sequence was collected from a young man in good health and CMV-seropositive. The source material was PBMCs. Here the CDR3 DNA reads TGTGCCAGCAGCCCGCAGGACAGGGTGGACACCGGGGAGCTGTTTTTT. Translation: CASSPQDRVDTGELFF.